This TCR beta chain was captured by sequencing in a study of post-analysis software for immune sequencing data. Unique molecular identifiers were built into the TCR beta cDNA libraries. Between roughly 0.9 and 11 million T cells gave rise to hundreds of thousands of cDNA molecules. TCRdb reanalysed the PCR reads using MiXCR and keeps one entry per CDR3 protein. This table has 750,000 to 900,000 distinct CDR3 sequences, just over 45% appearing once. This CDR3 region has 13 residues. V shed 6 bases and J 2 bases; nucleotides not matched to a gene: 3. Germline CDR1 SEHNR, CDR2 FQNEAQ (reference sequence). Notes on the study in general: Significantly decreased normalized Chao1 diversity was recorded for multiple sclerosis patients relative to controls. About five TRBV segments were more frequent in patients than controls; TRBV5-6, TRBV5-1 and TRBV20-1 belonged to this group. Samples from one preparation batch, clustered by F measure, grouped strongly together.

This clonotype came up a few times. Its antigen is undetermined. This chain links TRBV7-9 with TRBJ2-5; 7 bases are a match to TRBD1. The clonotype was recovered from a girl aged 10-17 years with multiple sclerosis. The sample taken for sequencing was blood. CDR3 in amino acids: CASRGDSQETQYF. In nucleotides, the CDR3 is TGTGCCAGCAGAGGGGACAGTCAAGAGACCCAGTACTTC.